Here is one T cell receptor beta chain with its context. Its specificity is not known. Time point denoted: baseline pretreatment blood. Specified treatment: 15 Gy SBRT to primary tumor, nephrectomy 4 weeks later. The sample belongs to a study of radiation and T cells in renal cell carcinoma. The table came from immunoSEQ multiplex PCR; TCRdb's copy has only in-frame clones and leaves some out. The data show tens of thousands of clones, with over 65% seen just once and less than 7% held by the top ten. Study-level points and caveats: From baseline, blood top tumor clonotypes peaked at 2 weeks post-radiation.

CDR1 and CDR2 (germline): SGHTA, FQGNSA. Trimming cost V 4 bases and J 0 bases, with 13 bases left between them. The length of the CDR3 is 15 residues. The source of this sequence is a man between 60 and 75 years old with renal cell carcinoma. V is TRBV7-2 and J is TRBJ2-7; tentatively, D is TRBD2 (6 bases). The source material was blood, sampled from a patient whose treatment included radiotherapy and nephrectomy. The CDR3 bases are TGTGCCAGCAGCTCGACTAGTCTTAGCTCCTACGAGCAGTACTTC. Amino acid sequence: CASSSTSLSSYEQYF.